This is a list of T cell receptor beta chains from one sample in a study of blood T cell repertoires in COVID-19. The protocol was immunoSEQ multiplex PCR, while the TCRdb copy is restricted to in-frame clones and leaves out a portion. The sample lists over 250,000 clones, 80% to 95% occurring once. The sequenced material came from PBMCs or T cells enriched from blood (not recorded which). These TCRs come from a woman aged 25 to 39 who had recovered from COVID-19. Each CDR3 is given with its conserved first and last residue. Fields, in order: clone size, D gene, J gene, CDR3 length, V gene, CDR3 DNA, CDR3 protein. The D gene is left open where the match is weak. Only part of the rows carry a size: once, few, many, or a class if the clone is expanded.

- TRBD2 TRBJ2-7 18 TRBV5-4 TGTGCCAGCAGCATATCCGGGACTAGCGGGATACCCTCCTACGAGCAGTACTTC CASSISGTSGIPSYEQYF
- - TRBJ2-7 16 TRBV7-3 TGTGCCAGCAGCTTAATATCCGGCAGGGGAGCCTCCGAGCAGTACTTC CASSLISGRGASEQYF
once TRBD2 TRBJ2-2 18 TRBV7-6 TGTGCCAGCAGCTCCAGGGGGGGACTAGCGGAAGGGACCGGGGAGCTGTTTTTT CASSSRGGLAEGTGELFF
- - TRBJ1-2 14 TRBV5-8 TGTGTCCTGGCCAGCAGCTTGGCGGGGGCGGGCTACACCTTC CVLASSLAGAGYTF
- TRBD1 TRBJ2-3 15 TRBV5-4 TGTGCCAGCAGCTTGCAGGGGGCTGAGACAGATACGCAGTATTTT CASSLQGAETDTQYF
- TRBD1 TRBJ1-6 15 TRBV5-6 TGTGCCAGCAGCGTTCCCGGGACAGGGGTTTCACCCCTCCACTTT CASSVPGTGVSPLHF
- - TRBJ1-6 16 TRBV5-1 TGCGCCAGCAGCTTGGAAGGGGGGGCCTATAATTCACCCCTCCACTTT CASSLEGGAYNSPLHF
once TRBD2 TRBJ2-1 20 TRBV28 TGTGCCAGTACTAAAAGGAAGCATGGGACTAGCGGGAGGGGGTACAATGAGCAGTTCTTC CASTKRKHGTSGRGYNEQFF
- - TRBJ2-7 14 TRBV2 TGTGCCAGCCAGAGGGGGAGTTGGCCCTACGAGCAGTACTTC CASQRGSWPYEQYF
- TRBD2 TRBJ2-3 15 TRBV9 TGTGCCAGCAGCGGGGGACTAGCGGGCACAGATACGCAGTATTTT CASSGGLAGTDTQYF
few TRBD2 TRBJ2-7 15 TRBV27 TGTGCCAGCAGGGGGACTAGCGGGGGGAATTACGAGCAGTACTTC CASRGTSGGNYEQYF
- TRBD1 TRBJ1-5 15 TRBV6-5 TGTGCCAGCAGCACCGGGACAGATAGCAATCAGCCCCAGCATTTT CASSTGTDSNQPQHF
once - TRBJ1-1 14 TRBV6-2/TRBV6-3 TGTGCCAGCAGTTACGTTTCAGAGAACACTGAAGCTTTCTTT CASSYVSENTEAFF
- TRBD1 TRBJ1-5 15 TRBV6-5 TGTGCCAGCAGTTACGGCGGACAGGGAGATCAGCCCCAGCATTTT CASSYGGQGDQPQHF
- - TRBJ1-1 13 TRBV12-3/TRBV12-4 TGTGCCAGCAGTTACAGGGAGTCCACTGAAGCTTTCTTT CASSYRESTEAFF
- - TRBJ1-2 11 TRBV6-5 TGTGCCAGCAGTTACCAGGGTGGCTACACCTTC CASSYQGGYTF
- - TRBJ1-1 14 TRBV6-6 TGTGCCAGCAGTTACTCGGGGGGAGATACTGAAGCTTTCTTT CASSYSGGDTEAFF
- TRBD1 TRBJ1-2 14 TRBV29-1 TGCAGCGTTGAGGACAGGGGCCCTAACTATGGCTACACCTTC CSVEDRGPNYGYTF
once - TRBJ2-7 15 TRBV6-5 TGTGCCAGCAGTTACCACTTAGCGGAAATCTACGAGCAGTACTTC CASSYHLAEIYEQYF
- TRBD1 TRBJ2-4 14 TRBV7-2 TGTGCCAGCAGCTCGGGACAGGTTGGAAACATTCAGTACTTC CASSSGQVGNIQYF
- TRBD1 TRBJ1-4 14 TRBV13 TGTGCCAGCAGCTCGACAGGGGTAGGGGAAAAACTGTTTTTT CASSSTGVGEKLFF
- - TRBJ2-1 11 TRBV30 TGTGCCTGCGGGGTTTACAATGAGCAGTTCTTC CACGVYNEQFF
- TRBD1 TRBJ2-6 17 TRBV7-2 TGTGCCAGCACAACGGGGCAGGGGGCCTCTGGGGCCAACGTCCTGACTTTC CASTTGQGASGANVLTF
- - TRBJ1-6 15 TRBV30 TGTGCCTGGAGGTCCGGACAGACTAATAATTCACCCCTCCACTTT CAWRSGQTNNSPLHF